What follows are 15 T cell receptor beta chains derived from one specimen sequenced in a study of OX40 agonist ivuxolimab in advanced cancers. Measured with immunoSEQ multiplex PCR; TCRdb has only the in-frame clones, and not every one. The data hold roughly 70,000 clones, with around 89% observed a single time. The sample was CD4+ or CD8+ T cells sorted from blood, taken in a trial of the OX40 agonist ivuxolimab. The receptors stem from an adult with an advanced solid tumor such as melanoma, head and neck, liver or kidney cancer.

V usage is TRBV5-4 and J usage is TRBJ1-2; possible D gene TRBD1, 6 bases. This CDR3 spans 14 amino acids. Per germline, CDR1 SGHNT and CDR2 YYREEE (reference sequence). V was cut by 0 bases and J by 0 bases, with 6 bases left in between. This chain's CDR3 is CASSLGTANYGYTF. The CDR3 DNA reads TGTGCCAGCAGCTTGGGGACAGCTAACTATGGCTACACCTTC.

The V and J genes are TRBV2 and TRBJ1-2; 8 bases map to TRBD1. V was pared by 6 bases and J by 6 bases, with 12 bases of the junction left unmatched. Germline CDR1 reads SNHLY; CDR2 reads FYNNEI. This CDR3 comprises 15 residues. The CDR3 DNA reads TGTGCCAGCAGAACCGGGACAGGTCGGGTCGATGGCTACACCTTC. This gives the protein CASRTGTGRVDGYTF.

The V call is TRBV9, the J call TRBJ2-3; D gene unclear. Germline CDR1 is SGDLS and CDR2 is YYNGEE. The CDR3 consists of 12 residues. The V end lost 5 bases, the J end lost 2 bases, and 6 bases lay between the germline ends. The CDR3 nucleotides are TGTGCCAGCAGTTTAAACACAGATACGCAGTATTTT. Protein product: CASSLNTDTQYF.

This clone is termed medium-sized. This chain connects TRBV4-1 to TRBJ1-2; D gene uncertain. Germline CDR1 MGHRA, CDR2 YSYEKL. The CDR3 contains 13 residues. V was clipped by 1 base and J by 0 bases, with 3 bases between them. The CDR3 DNA follows: TGCGCCAGCAGCCAAGTAGCTAACTATGGCTACACCTTC. It codes for CASSQVANYGYTF.

The chain recombines TRBV18 with TRBJ2-1; 8 bases are a match to TRBD2. This CDR3 is built from 16 residues. CDR1 is KGHSH, CDR2 LQKENI, per germline. Losses at the gene ends were 6 bases for V and 8 bases for J; bases not matched to a gene: 15. CDR3 region: CASSPNSGEIGYEQFF. CDR3 nucleotide sequence: TGTGCCAGCTCTCCCAATAGCGGGGAGATTGGGTATGAGCAGTTCTTC. The whole variable domain, remainder taken from reference TRBV18 and TRBJ2-1, is NAGVMQNPRHLVRRRGQEARLRCSPMKGHSHVYWYRQLPEEGLKFMVYLQKENIIDESGMPKERFSAEFPKEGPSILRIQQVVRGDSAAYFCASSPNSGEIGYEQFFGPGTRLTVL.

V usage is TRBV11-2 and J usage is TRBJ2-5; D unresolved. The CDR3 has 11 amino acids. V was trimmed by 1 base and J by 4 bases, leaving 1 base between them. Germline lookup yields CDR1 SGHAT and CDR2 FQNNGV. CDR3 coding DNA: TGTGCCAGCAGCTTAGGAGAGACCCAGTACTTC. Translating it yields CASSLGETQYF.

The V and J genes are TRBV15 and TRBJ1-4; 10 bases map to TRBD1. J lost 6 bases, V lost 1 base, and 2 bases had no gene match. CDR1 is LNHNV and CDR2 is YYDKDF in the germline V gene (reference sequence). The CDR3 length is 15 residues. CDR3 coding DNA: TGTGCCACCAGCAGAGTCGGGACAGGGGATGAAAAACTGTTTTTT. This sequence encodes CATSRVGTGDEKLFF.

Only a few counts were recorded for this clone. The chain couples TRBV28 to TRBJ2-5; D tentatively fits TRBD1 or TRBD2 (6 bases each). The CDR3 totals 14 residues. Between the trimmed V and J ends, which lost 6 bases and 5 bases, there was a span of 16 bases. Germline lookup yields CDR1 MDHEN and CDR2 SYDVKM. In DNA form, the CDR3 reads TGTGCCAGCAGCAAAAGAGGGGGGATTGAGACCCAGTACTTC. Translated, it gives CASSKRGGIETQYF.

This chain joins TRBV28 and TRBJ1-2; D is unresolved. The V end lost 0 bases, the J end lost 7 bases, and 12 bases lay between the germline ends. CDR3 length equals 14 residues. Germline V gene lookup returns CDR1 MDHEN and CDR2 SYDVKM. This CDR3 reads CASSLWAKGGGYTF. CDR3 coding DNA: TGTGCCAGCAGTTTATGGGCGAAGGGTGGTGGCTACACCTTC.

The chain couples TRBV19 to TRBJ2-1; TRBD2 agrees at 9 bases. Trimming cost V 5 bases and J 7 bases; bases outside gene matches: 12. CDR1 LNHDA and CDR2 SQIVND come from the germline V gene (reference sequence). The CDR3 has 16 residues. CDR3 region: CASSSTGTSHWNEQFF. CDR3 nucleotides: TGTGCCAGTAGTTCGACCGGGACTAGCCACTGGAATGAGCAGTTCTTC.

V and J are TRBV28 and TRBJ2-2; perhaps D is TRBD1 or TRBD2 (5 bases each). Germline assignment: CDR1 MDHEN and CDR2 SYDVKM. V was cut by 3 bases and J by 6 bases, with 14 bases left in between. This CDR3 is 15 amino acids long. In nucleotides, the CDR3 is TGTGCCAGCAGTTTGGGACGGGTCTATGCCGGGGAGCTGTTTTTT. Protein: CASSLGRVYAGELFF.

This clone was observed a single time. The chain has TRBV18 and TRBJ2-2, with 12 bases that match TRBD1. Per germline, CDR1 KGHSH and CDR2 LQKENI. The CDR3 spans 16 residues. Trimming cost V 5 bases and J 10 bases; bases outside gene matches: 11. CDR3 amino acids: CASSRSGQGAAEELFF. Written as DNA, the CDR3 is TGTGCCAGCTCAAGGTCGGGACAGGGGGCGGCGGAGGAGCTGTTTTTT.

This chain joins TRBV27 and TRBJ2-1; 9 bases line up with TRBD1. V was pared by 3 bases and J by 6 bases, with 12 bases of the junction left unmatched. The CDR3 consists of 17 residues. The germline gives CDR1 MNHEY, CDR2 SMNVEV (reference sequence). The CDR3 DNA is TGTGCCAGCAGTTTGAGGGCCGGGGGACAGGGTACCAATGAGCAGTTCTTC. Translating gives CASSLRAGGQGTNEQFF.

The rearrangement links TRBV28 to TRBJ2-1; either TRBD1 or TRBD2 may fit D (5 bases each). The CDR3 runs 16 residues. V was shortened by 5 bases and J by 2 bases, with 16 bases between the two germline ends. Germline CDR1 MDHEN, CDR2 SYDVKM. The CDR3 is CASSPSLKGPYNEQFF. The CDR3 DNA reads as TGTGCCAGCAGTCCCTCCTTAAAGGGACCCTACAATGAGCAGTTCTTC.

The rearrangement uses TRBV18 and TRBJ2-3; D is uncertain. Germline values: CDR1 KGHSH, CDR2 LQKENI. Trimming took off 5 bases at V and 0 bases at J, with 21 bases between the two ends. The CDR3 has 18 amino acids. The CDR3 loop is CASSTGPRGSSSTDTQYF. The CDR3 region has the DNA TGTGCCAGCTCAACCGGGCCCCGAGGTTCTTCTAGCACAGATACGCAGTATTTT.